One and the same sample provided the 30 T cell receptor beta chains below, sequenced in a study of cytomegalovirus exposure and HLA in healthy donors. Assay used: immunoSEQ multiplex PCR; TCRdb lists only in-frame clones, some missing. The sample consists of some 110,000 clones, 80% to 90% of them appearing once. Input material: PBMCs. Receptor source: a man younger than 35 in good health and CMV-seropositive.

The chain joins TRBV7-9 to TRBJ2-1; 8 positions agree with TRBD1. The J segment lost 6 bases and the V segment lost 5 bases, leaving 9 bases of the junction unmatched. CDR3 length equals 15 residues. Germline V CDR1 and CDR2: SEHNR, FQNEAQ (reference sequence). This CDR3 is CASSEWTGPVNEQFF. CDR3 coding DNA: TGTGCCAGCAGCGAGTGGACAGGGCCGGTCAATGAGCAGTTCTTC. The full variable domain, completed using reference TRBV7-9 and TRBJ2-1, is DTGVSQNPRHKITKRGQNVTFRCDPISEHNRLYWYRQTLGQGPEFLTYFQNEAQLEKSRLLSDRFSAERPKGSFSTLEIQRTEQGDSAMYLCASSEWTGPVNEQFFGPGTRLTVL.

The chain combines TRBV27 with TRBJ1-2; D might be TRBD1 (5 bases). CDR3 length: 13 residues. Trimming cost V 9 bases and J 5 bases, with 16 bases left between them. CDR1 MNHEY and CDR2 SMNVEV come from the germline V gene (reference sequence). CDR3 nucleotides: TGTGCCAGTGGGAATGGGGCGGATTATGGCTACACCTTC. It yields the protein CASGNGADYGYTF.

This clone is a singleton in its sample. The chain couples TRBV7-9 to TRBJ1-2; D might be TRBD1 (6 bases). This CDR3 comprises 15 residues. The germline CDR1 and CDR2 sequences are SEHNR and FQNEAQ (reference sequence). The V and J ends lost 1 base and 4 bases respectively, with 13 bases between them. The CDR3 DNA reads TGTGCCAGCAGCTTAGTCCTGACAGGCGCCTATGGCTACACCTTC. This sequence encodes CASSLVLTGAYGYTF. The full variable domain, its missing parts supplied by reference TRBV7-9 and TRBJ1-2, is DTGVSQNPRHKITKRGQNVTFRCDPISEHNRLYWYRQTLGQGPEFLTYFQNEAQLEKSRLLSDRFSAERPKGSFSTLEIQRTEQGDSAMYLCASSLVLTGAYGYTFGSGTRLTVV.

In this sample, this clone turned up once. The chain uses TRBV6-1 and TRBJ1-1, with D tentatively TRBD1 (6 bases). With 5 bases removed from V and 4 bases from J, the gap between germline ends came to 11 bases. Germline V gene sequence: CDR1 MNHNS, CDR2 SASEGT. CDR3 size: 13 residues. CDR3 protein: CASSRTVGTEAFF. The CDR3 region has the DNA TGTGCCAGCAGTAGGACAGTGGGCACTGAAGCTTTCTTT.

This rearrangement joins TRBV5-1 to TRBJ2-7; a weak D match, TRBD1 (5 bases). Germline assignment: CDR1 SGHRS and CDR2 YFSETQ. V was cut by 2 bases and J by 0 bases, with 9 bases left in between. This CDR3 spans 14 amino acids. DNA of the CDR3: TGCGCCAGCAGCTTATACAGGAGCTCCTACGAGCAGTACTTC. It translates to CASSLYRSSYEQYF. Supplemented by reference TRBV5-1 and TRBJ2-7, the full variable domain reads KAGVTQTPRYLIKTRGQQVTLSCSPISGHRSVSWYQQTPGQGLQFLFEYFSETQRNKGNFPGRFSGRQFSNSRSEMNVSTLELGDSALYLCASSLYRSSYEQYFGPGTRLTVT.

The chain combines TRBV5-4 with TRBJ2-5; tentatively, D is TRBD2 (5 bases). V was trimmed by 1 base and J by 1 base, leaving 17 bases between them. In germline, CDR1 is SGHNT, CDR2 YYREEE (reference sequence). This CDR3 has 17 residues. The CDR3 sequence: CASSLSGGYPSQETQYF. CDR3 bases: TGTGCCAGCAGCTTGTCGGGCGGGTACCCCAGCCAAGAGACCCAGTACTTC.

J is TRBJ2-2 and V is TRBV7-9; the D gene is possibly TRBD2 (7 bases). V lost 3 bases to trimming and J lost 7 bases, with 12 bases between them. CDR3 length: 14 residues. The germline gives CDR1 SEHNR, CDR2 FQNEAQ (reference sequence). DNA for the CDR3: TGTGCCAGCAGCTTCGGGGGGCTCATCGGGGAGCTGTTTTTT. Protein: CASSFGGLIGELFF.

The V and J genes are TRBV7-2 and TRBJ2-1, with D hard to call. The germline gives CDR1 SGHTA, CDR2 FQGNSA. Trimming stripped 1 base from V and 8 bases from J, with 18 bases between. This CDR3 is 16 amino acids long. CDR3 nucleotide sequence: TGTGCCAGCAGCTTAGTTGGGCTGAGAAGCACAGATGAGCAGTTCTTC. Protein product: CASSLVGLRSTDEQFF.

The chain is built from TRBV10-1 and TRBJ2-2, with D perhaps TRBD1 (7 bases). The germline CDR1 and CDR2 sequences are WNHNN and SYGVQD (reference sequence). CDR3 length: 15 residues. The ends were cut back, 2 bases at V and 4 bases at J, with 11 bases in the middle. The CDR3 sequence is CASSERQGGTGELFF. The CDR3 nucleotides are TGCGCCAGCAGTGAGAGACAGGGAGGCACCGGGGAGCTGTTTTTT.

This chain uses TRBV15 with TRBJ1-4; TRBD1 matches 7 bases. The ends lost 0 bases at V and 7 bases at J; junction bases unmatched: 8. Germline loops: CDR1 LNHNV, CDR2 YYDKDF (reference sequence). CDR3 length: 16 residues. The CDR3 DNA reads TGTGCCACCAGCAGAGATAGGGGCAGGGGGAGTGAAAAACTGTTTTTT. Protein product: CATSRDRGRGSEKLFF.

The genes are TRBV7-6 and TRBJ2-2; 10 positions agree with TRBD2. The V and J ends lost 3 bases and 6 bases, in that order; junction bases with no gene match: 7. The CDR3 totals 16 residues. The germline gives CDR1 SGHVS, CDR2 FNYEAQ. CDR3 sequence (DNA): TGTGCCAGCAGCTTTTCTATAAGCGGGGGGGCCGGGGAGCTGTTTTTT. Protein sequence: CASSFSISGGAGELFF.

V gene TRBV10-3 combines with J gene TRBJ1-2, with a possible D match to TRBD1 (6 bases). Germline-derived CDR1 and CDR2 are ENHRY and SYGVKD. The CDR3 runs to 12 residues. Trimming removed 8 bases at V and 6 bases at J, with 13 bases between. The CDR3 reads CAIGTLGDGYTF. In DNA, the CDR3 is TGTGCCATCGGGACACTAGGAGATGGCTACACCTTC.

This chain joins TRBV10-1 and TRBJ1-1, with a possible D match to TRBD1 (5 bases). Trimming removed 6 bases at V and 2 bases at J, with 10 bases between. Germline values: CDR1 WNHNN, CDR2 SYGVQD (reference sequence). This CDR3 is built from 13 residues. The DNA of the CDR3 is TGCGCCAGCAGGCAGGGCCCTAACACTGAAGCTTTCTTT. Translated: CASRQGPNTEAFF.

V gene TRBV6-1 combines with J gene TRBJ1-2; possible D gene TRBD1, 6 bases. The CDR3 contains 15 residues. Germline CDR1 reads MNHNS; CDR2 reads SASEGT. Trimming cost V 4 bases and J 5 bases, with 17 bases left between them. CDR3 in DNA: TGTGCCAGCAGTGCCGGGACAAGGGCCCGATATGGCTACACCTTC. Amino acid sequence: CASSAGTRARYGYTF.

The CDR3 bases are TGTGCCAGCTCGAGGGGACAGGGAAGCACAGATACGCAGTATTTT. It translates to CASSRGQGSTDTQYF. The J gene is TRBJ2-3, the V gene TRBV18; 9 nucleotides align to TRBD1. This CDR3 has 15 amino acids. V shed 6 bases and J 0 bases; nucleotides not matched to a gene: 4. CDR1 is KGHSH, CDR2 LQKENI, per germline.

The chain uses TRBV19 and TRBJ1-2; D unclear. The CDR3 sequence is 14 residues long. Between the trimmed V and J ends, which lost 5 bases and 7 bases, there was a span of 17 bases. CDR1 and CDR2 from the germline V gene are LNHDA and SQIVND (reference sequence). In nucleotides, the CDR3 is TGTGCCAGTAGTCCCACCGGGGTGCGGTTTGGCTACACCTTC. It translates to CASSPTGVRFGYTF.

The rearrangement joins TRBV27 to TRBJ1-2; TRBD1 matches 7 bases. With 5 bases clipped from V and 1 base from J, the junction kept 10 bases outside the gene matches. Looked up from germline, CDR1 is MNHEY and CDR2 is SMNVEV (reference sequence). This CDR3 contains 16 residues. The CDR3 bases are TGTGCCAGCAGTCTAACCGGGACAGCCCTTAACTATGGCTACACCTTC. Its translation is CASSLTGTALNYGYTF.

The genes are TRBV25-1 and TRBJ2-1; 7 bases match TRBD1. The CDR3 contains 16 residues. The germline V gene encodes CDR1 MGHDK and CDR2 SYGVNS. V trimming: 1 base; J trimming: 2 bases; junction bases outside the gene matches: 5. Here the CDR3 DNA reads TGTGCCAGCAGTGAATTTGGACAGGCCCCCTACAATGAGCAGTTCTTC. Its protein product is CASSEFGQAPYNEQFF.

The chain uses TRBV4-2 and TRBJ1-2, with D maybe TRBD1 (5 bases). Germline CDR1 and CDR2: LGHNA and YNFKEQ. V lost 4 bases and J 4 bases, leaving 16 bases between the germline ends. CDR3 length: 15 residues. This CDR3 is CASSPGRGEVYGYTF. CDR3 bases: TGTGCCAGCAGCCCCGGACGGGGGGAGGTCTATGGCTACACCTTC.

The J gene is TRBJ2-3, the V gene TRBV28, with TRBD2 matching over 10 bases. Unmatched junction bases numbered 8, after V lost 5 bases and J lost 0 bases. Looked up from germline, CDR1 is MDHEN and CDR2 is SYDVKM. This CDR3 spans 17 amino acids. The CDR3 loop is CASSLRTSGTSTDTQYF. In nucleotides, the CDR3 is TGTGCCAGCAGTCTTCGGACTAGCGGAACTAGCACAGATACGCAGTATTTT.

V gene TRBV25-1 combines with J gene TRBJ1-5; 7 positions agree with TRBD1. CDR3 length: 14 residues. Germline lookup yields CDR1 MGHDK and CDR2 SYGVNS. V was clipped by 6 bases and J by 3 bases; unmatched bases: 5. The CDR3 bases are TGTGCCAGCAGGGAGACAGGGCTCAATCAGCCCCAGCATTTT. This codes for CASRETGLNQPQHF.

The chain joins TRBV7-9 to TRBJ2-5; D ambiguous. The CDR3 runs to 13 residues. The ends were cut back, 1 base at V and 5 bases at J, with 8 bases in the middle. Germline V gene lookup returns CDR1 SEHNR and CDR2 FQNEAQ (reference sequence). In DNA form, the CDR3 reads TGTGCCAGCAGCTTAGTCGGTAGCGAGACCCAGTACTTC. Translating it yields CASSLVGSETQYF. Looking up the rest from reference TRBV7-9 and TRBJ2-5 gives the full variable domain: DTGVSQNPRHKITKRGQNVTFRCDPISEHNRLYWYRQTLGQGPEFLTYFQNEAQLEKSRLLSDRFSAERPKGSFSTLEIQRTEQGDSAMYLCASSLVGSETQYFGPGTRLLVL.

The V and J genes are TRBV25-1 and TRBJ1-1, with 8 bases that match TRBD1. The CDR3 runs to 15 residues. V lost 4 bases and J lost 3; bases outside the gene matches: 7. Germline assignment: CDR1 MGHDK and CDR2 SYGVNS. The CDR3 reads CASSGYRGVYTEAFF. CDR3 bases: TGTGCCAGCAGTGGTTACAGGGGGGTGTACACTGAAGCTTTCTTT.

The chain carries TRBV4-2 and TRBJ2-1, with TRBD2 matching over 9 bases. After removal of 1 base from V and 0 bases from J, the junction contained 10 bases not matched to a gene. The length of the CDR3 is 19 residues. The germline V gene encodes CDR1 LGHNA and CDR2 YNFKEQ. The CDR3 DNA reads TGTGCCAGCAGCCAAGGGGGTAGCGGGGGCCCTTCCTCCTACAATGAGCAGTTCTTC. Translating gives CASSQGGSGGPSSYNEQFF.

This clone has just one count. This sequence joins TRBV29-1 and TRBJ2-4; D remains ambiguous. The CDR3 extends over 11 amino acids. V was clipped by 6 bases and J by 5 bases, with 8 bases between them. Germline assignment: CDR1 SQVTM and CDR2 ANQGSEA. The CDR3 here is CSVLRENIQYF. Here the CDR3 DNA reads TGCAGCGTACTACGGGAAAACATTCAGTACTTC.

V and J are TRBV18 and TRBJ2-2, with TRBD1 as a possible D gene (5 bases). This CDR3 has 18 amino acids. V was clipped by 3 bases and J by 2 bases, with 19 bases between them. From germline, CDR1 is KGHSH and CDR2 LQKENI. DNA of the CDR3: TGTGCCAGCTCACCGAGGACACCCCAGGCGATAAACACCGGGGAGCTGTTTTTT. This translates into CASSPRTPQAINTGELFF.

The chain recombines TRBV19 with TRBJ1-2; no firm D call. The CDR3 has 15 amino acids. CDR1 and CDR2 (germline): LNHDA, SQIVND (reference sequence). Trimming removed 3 bases from V and 0 bases from J, with 11 bases in between. Written as DNA, the CDR3 is TGTGCCAGTAGTATGTCGGGAAACTCTAACTATGGCTACACCTTC. Translation gives CASSMSGNSNYGYTF.

The chain is built from TRBV28 and TRBJ1-6, with 8 bases that match TRBD1. Germline trimming cut 5 bases from V and 9 bases from J; bases unmatched to any gene: 9. Germline V gene lookup returns CDR1 MDHEN and CDR2 SYDVKM. The CDR3 has 15 amino acids. The DNA of the CDR3 is TGTGCCAGCAGTCCCCGACAGGGGAAGGGTTCACCCCTCCACTTT. It is translated as CASSPRQGKGSPLHF.

The genes are TRBV28 and TRBJ2-2; 7 bases agree with TRBD2. CDR1 is MDHEN and CDR2 is SYDVKM in the germline V gene. V shed 5 bases, J shed 2 bases, and the junction held 5 bases outside the gene matches. The CDR3 runs to 15 residues. Written as DNA, the CDR3 is TGTGCCAGCAGTCCACTAGCGCCCAACACCGGGGAGCTGTTTTTT. It is translated as CASSPLAPNTGELFF.

The chain carries TRBV19 and TRBJ1-5, with D uncertain. This CDR3 is 12 amino acids long. Germline CDR1 LNHDA, CDR2 SQIVND (reference sequence). Trimming cost V 2 bases and J 7 bases, with 6 bases left between them. CDR3 in amino acids: CASSISRQPQHF. CDR3 DNA: TGTGCCAGTAGTATATCACGGCAGCCCCAGCATTTT.